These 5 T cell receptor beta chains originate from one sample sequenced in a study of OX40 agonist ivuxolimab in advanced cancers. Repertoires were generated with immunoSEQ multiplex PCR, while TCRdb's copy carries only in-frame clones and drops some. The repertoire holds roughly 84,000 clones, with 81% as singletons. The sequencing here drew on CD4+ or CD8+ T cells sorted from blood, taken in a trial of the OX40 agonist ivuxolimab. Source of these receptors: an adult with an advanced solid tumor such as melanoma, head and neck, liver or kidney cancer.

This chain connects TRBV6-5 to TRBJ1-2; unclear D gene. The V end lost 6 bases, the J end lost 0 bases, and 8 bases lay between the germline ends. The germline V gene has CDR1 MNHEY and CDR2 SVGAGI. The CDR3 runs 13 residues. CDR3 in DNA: TGTGCCAGCAGGCGGGAAGCTAACTATGGCTACACCTTC. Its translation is CASRREANYGYTF.

The CDR3 sequence is CASSTGSVAKNIQYF. The CDR3 nucleotides read TGTGCCAGCAGTACAGGGTCGGTTGCCAAAAACATTCAGTACTTC. V and J are TRBV6-1 and TRBJ2-4; TRBD1 might be the D (6 bases). The V end was cut by 5 bases, the J end by 1 base, with 12 bases between. From germline, CDR1 is MNHNS and CDR2 SASEGT. The CDR3 covers 15 residues.

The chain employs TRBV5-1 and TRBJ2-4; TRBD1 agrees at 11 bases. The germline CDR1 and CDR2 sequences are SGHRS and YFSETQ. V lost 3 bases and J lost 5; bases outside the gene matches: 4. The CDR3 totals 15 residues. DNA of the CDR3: TGCGCCAGCAGCTGGGGGACAGGGGGAGAAAACATTCAGTACTTC. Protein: CASSWGTGGENIQYF.

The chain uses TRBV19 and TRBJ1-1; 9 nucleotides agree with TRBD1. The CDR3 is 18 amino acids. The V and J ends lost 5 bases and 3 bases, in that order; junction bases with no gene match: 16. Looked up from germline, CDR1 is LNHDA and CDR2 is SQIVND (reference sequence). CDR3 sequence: CASSFTTGTGRPDTEAFF. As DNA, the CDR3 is TGTGCCAGTAGTTTCACCACCGGGACAGGGCGGCCAGACACTGAAGCTTTCTTT.

The CDR3 nucleotides read TGTGCCAGCAGTGGACTGACTAGCGGGAGTGCCGGGGAGCTGTTTTTT. Protein: CASSGLTSGSAGELFF. V usage is TRBV6-1 and J usage is TRBJ2-2; 12 bases are shared with TRBD2. Losses at the gene ends were 4 bases for V and 6 bases for J; bases not matched to a gene: 6. This CDR3 is built from 16 residues. CDR1 is MNHNS, CDR2 SASEGT, per germline.